A single T cell receptor (beta chain) is shown here with its context. Its antigen remains undetermined. No quality values exist for individual bases; no much larger clone is one base distant. The CDR3, from cysteine to phenylalanine, totals 12 residues. Only the CDR3 portion is preserved as DNA: 36 bases, with reading frame beginning at the first base. The germline V gene yields SGHDN for CDR1 and FVKESK for CDR2. V is clipped by 5 bases and J by 1 base, and the sequence between their germline boundaries is 4 bases long. Participants in the prospective study were aged about 18 to 100 years, lived in some 24 United States geographic areas, and enrolled through a virtual design. In the prospective study, cohorts were assigned on the basis of participant-reported clinical history obtained from a screening survey and a study questionnaire. ImmuneRACE Cohort 3 recovered participants were defined by two consecutive negative NP/OP PCR tests, healthcare professional clearance, or symptom resolution. Mobile phlebotomists in the prospective study collected whole blood, serum and a nasopharyngeal or oropharyngeal swab from every participant. Prospective study participants could optionally give additional blood draws and questionnaires over an approximately 2-month period. Before DNA extraction, blood samples from the prospective study were shipped at room temperature or frozen.

The data were taken from a study of blood T cell repertoires in COVID-19 (dated by TCRdb to 2018 to 2021). In the study overall: Samples covering the acute and convalescent phases of COVID-19 were provided by collaborators in the United States, Italy and Spain. The material from the prospective study consisted of cDNA or gDNA derived from T cells, B-cell-depleted T cells, or PBMCs. The dataset comprised deeply sampled blood TCRbeta repertoires from subjects exposed to, actively infected with, or recovered from COVID-19. The repertoires were released in a freely available public database meant as a resource for research on the immune response to SARS-CoV-2. The samples were drawn from two sources: the first 160 participants of the ongoing ImmuneRACE study, and 950 to 1,500 subjects contributed by 6 global collaborators. The sample metadata nearly always contained a de-identified subject ID, COVID-19 status, age in years and sex. Where available, HLA class I and class II types were obtained from metadata supplied by the sample provider rather than from assay-based typing.

The immunoSEQ Assay, a bias-controlled multiplex PCR, was used to amplify TCRbeta CDR3 regions from genomic DNA. The authors processed their data as follows. Within the assay, amplification of reference gene primers was used to estimate how many nucleated cells each sample contained. To quantify the absolute abundance of each unique TCRbeta CDR3 rearrangement, sequence reads were collapsed and filtered. For each sample, productive Simpson clonality was calculated by taking the square root of Simpson's diversity index across productive rearrangements. Imported from immuneACCESS, the table was reduced by TCRdb to in-frame sequences with V and J called. These copies leave out some clones; in studies compared against another copy, an unresolved V gene accounts for under half, and the cause of the remainder is not known. That table supplies the V and J calls and clone size; D and trimming were determined from the DNA. Across this sample there are a few hundred thousand clones, with 87% seen only once. The ten most abundant clones make up about 5.5% of the sample.

Here is what the overall study found, with its caveats: Clinical and demographic metadata were provided uncurated, with the amount varying by source and participant.

This sequence was found in a woman between 40 and 55 years old who had recovered from COVID-19. The sequenced sample was PBMCs or T cells enriched from blood (not recorded which). This receptor chain uses TRBV14 and TRBJ2-3; a confident D gene designation cannot be given. The DNA is TGTGCCAGCAGCAGCCGCACAGATACGCAGTATTTT. It codes for CASSSRTDTQYF.